This T cell receptor beta chain was obtained from a study of cytotoxic CD8 clonotypes in ibrutinib-treated CLL. For the study at large: Response material was collected after a median around 12 months of treatment, range 6 to 36. Study results and limitations: Baseline clonality, higher than in age-matched healthy donors, tracked circulating CD8+ T-cell counts.

This CDR3 spans 16 amino acids. V trimming: 2 bases; J trimming: 6 bases; junction bases outside the gene matches: 8. Per the germline V gene, CDR1 is KGHSH and CDR2 is LQKENI. TCRdb's table, derived via immunoSEQ multiplex PCR, lists solely in-frame clones and lacks some. Of around 16,000 clones listed, 65% to 70% are singletons. Concerning this clone itself: The antigen remains unidentified.

The sequenced sample was PBMCs, obtained before ibrutinib treatment. V and J are TRBV18 and TRBJ1-1; 11 nucleotides line up with TRBD1. This clonotype was sampled from a human donor with chronic lymphocytic leukemia. The chain's CDR3 is CASSPNLGQGAAEAFF. The DNA of the CDR3 is TGTGCCAGCTCACCAAACCTTGGACAGGGGGCCGCTGAAGCTTTCTTT.